This entry lists 30 T cell receptor beta chains sequenced from one sample in a study of CD4 T cells in relation to SARS-CoV-2 and coronaviruses (dated by TCRdb to about 2021). No cognate antigen is known for these TCRs. CD4+ T cells from unexposed donors were collected before the COVID-19 pandemic (2011-2018). After less than eleven days of culture, CD4+ T cells were isolated with the EasySep CD4+ T cell isolation kit. Libraries were prepared through the immunoSEQ multiplex PCR assay. TCRdb re-hosts the immuneACCESS table, in-frame sequences only. Its copies lack some clones; in the studies checked, an unresolved V gene accounts for under half of them, and the cause for the rest is not known. Present in this sample are some 20,000 clones, around 78% of which were seen just once. Roughly 19% of the sample is in the top ten clones. Sequenced material: CD4+ T cells from PBMCs, cultured in vitro. The receptors derive from a human donor in good health.

V is TRBV28 and J is TRBJ2-1; 13 nucleotides align to TRBD2. The CDR3 length is 13 residues. Germline CDR1 MDHEN, CDR2 SYDVKM. V dropped 5 bases and J dropped 9; count of bases not matched to a gene: 1. The CDR3 DNA reads as TGTGCCAGCAGTGGGACTAGCGGGACTGAGCAGTTCTTC. It translates to CASSGTSGTEQFF. The whole variable domain, remainder taken from reference TRBV28 and TRBJ2-1, is DVKVTQSSRYLVKRTGEKVFLECVQDMDHENMFWYRQDPGLGLRLIYFSYDVKMKEKGDIPEGYSVSREKKERFSLILESASTNQTSMYLCASSGTSGTEQFFGPGTRLTVL.

V usage is TRBV29-1 and J usage is TRBJ1-1, with D maybe TRBD1 (6 bases). The germline gives CDR1 SQVTM, CDR2 ANQGSEA. CDR3 length: 13 residues. The V end lost 6 bases, the J end lost 2 bases, and 13 bases lay between the germline ends. The CDR3 DNA sequence: TGCAGCGTAACCAGACAGGTCAACACTGAAGCTTTCTTT. This encodes CSVTRQVNTEAFF.

This clone was picked up a small number of times. The chain links TRBV24-1 to TRBJ2-2; D is undetermined. V was trimmed by 0 bases and J by 3 bases, leaving 4 bases between them. Germline loops: CDR1 KGHDR, CDR2 SFDVKD. The CDR3 length is 14 residues. The CDR3 DNA reads TGTGCCACCAGTGATTTGACGGACACCGGGGAGCTGTTTTTT. Its translation is CATSDLTDTGELFF.

The chain combines TRBV5-5 with TRBJ2-3; 12 positions agree with TRBD1. CDR1 and CDR2 from the germline V gene are SGHKS and YYEKEE (reference sequence). The V and J ends lost 7 bases and 8 bases, in that order; junction bases with no gene match: 14. The CDR3 is made up of 16 amino acids. The CDR3, as DNA: TGTGCCAGCGCCTTGCTATCCGGGACAGGGGGCGGTACGCAGTATTTT. Translating it yields CASALLSGTGGGTQYF.

The J gene is TRBJ2-7, the V gene TRBV3-1 (or the pseudogene TRBV3-2), with a tentative D call TRBD1 (5 bases). The CDR3 is 14 residues long. Germline-derived CDR1 and CDR2 are LGHDT and YNNKEL (reference sequence). V was trimmed by 3 bases and J by 2 bases, leaving 11 bases between them. CDR3 residues: CASSQAGWAYEQYF. In DNA form, the CDR3 reads TGTGCCAGCAGCCAGGCAGGGTGGGCCTACGAGCAGTACTTC.

This chain connects TRBV5-1 to TRBJ2-7, with TRBD1 matching over 8 bases. The length of the CDR3 is 14 residues. The J segment lost 5 bases and the V segment lost 4 bases, leaving 8 bases of the junction unmatched. Germline loops: CDR1 SGHRS, CDR2 YFSETQ. CDR3 residues: CASSTTGEVDEQYF. In DNA, the CDR3 is TGCGCCAGCAGCACGACAGGGGAAGTCGACGAGCAGTACTTC.

The rearrangement uses TRBV5-1 and TRBJ1-4; D is ambiguous. The CDR3 contains 13 residues. The V end lost 2 bases, the J end lost 5 bases, and 7 bases lay between the germline ends. Looked up from germline, CDR1 is SGHRS and CDR2 is YFSETQ. The DNA for the CDR3 is TGCGCCAGCAGCTTCACAGCGAATGAAAAACTGTTTTTT. Amino acids: CASSFTANEKLFF.

V usage is TRBV30 and J usage is TRBJ1-6; D unresolved. Germline values: CDR1 GTSNPN, CDR2 SVGIG (reference sequence). The V end was cut by 4 bases, the J end by 2 bases, with 12 bases between. The CDR3 runs to 15 residues. The CDR3 sequence is CAWTLQPPYNSPLHF. In DNA form, the CDR3 reads TGTGCCTGGACTCTACAGCCTCCCTATAATTCACCCCTCCACTTT.

The V call is TRBV6-1, the J call TRBJ2-3, with no clear D. CDR1 is MNHNS, CDR2 SASEGT, per germline. V dropped 1 base and J dropped 3 bases, with 8 bases sitting between them. The CDR3 has 14 residues. The CDR3 spells CASSEDPATDTQYF. The DNA of the CDR3 is TGTGCCAGCAGTGAAGACCCGGCAACAGATACGCAGTATTTT.

The chain recombines TRBV19 with TRBJ2-4; no reliable D call. The germline V gene has CDR1 LNHDA and CDR2 SQIVND (reference sequence). The CDR3 runs 14 residues. The V end lost 0 bases, the J end lost 4 bases, and 7 bases lay between the germline ends. The CDR3 loop is CASSIDFSKNIQYF. DNA for the CDR3: TGTGCCAGTAGTATAGATTTCAGTAAAAACATTCAGTACTTC.

The V gene is TRBV24-1, the J gene TRBJ2-2; 7 bases are a match to TRBD1. The CDR3 spans 19 residues. V lost 0 bases, J lost 7 bases, and 16 bases stayed unmatched. From germline, CDR1 is KGHDR and CDR2 SFDVKD. CDR3 in DNA: TGTGCCACCAGTGATTTGCCTTCATCGAAACAGGGGCATGTCGGGGAGCTGTTTTTT. It translates to CATSDLPSSKQGHVGELFF.

The chain joins TRBV11-2 to TRBJ2-1; D not resolved. V was shortened by 5 bases and J by 3 bases, with 11 bases between the two germline ends. Germline CDR1 reads SGHAT; CDR2 reads FQNNGV. The CDR3 runs 14 residues. The CDR3 region is CASSPPPGYNEQFF. CDR3 coding DNA: TGTGCCAGCAGCCCCCCTCCAGGCTACAATGAGCAGTTCTTC.

The J gene is TRBJ2-6, the V gene TRBV19; 7 bases agree with TRBD1. Germline assignment: CDR1 LNHDA and CDR2 SQIVND (reference sequence). The trim removed 3 bases at V and 2 bases at J, leaving 1 base unmatched. This CDR3 spans 15 amino acids. In nucleotides, the CDR3 is TGTGCCAGTAGTATTCAGGGGGCTGGGGCCAACGTCCTGACTTTC. Protein: CASSIQGAGANVLTF.

By share of the sample, this clone is medium-sized. The CDR3 nucleotides read TGTGCCAGCAGTTACACCCCATACAATGAGCAGTTCTTC. As protein: CASSYTPYNEQFF. V is TRBV6-2 or TRBV6-3 and J is TRBJ2-1; unclear D gene. This CDR3 is built from 13 residues. V lost 2 bases, J lost 4 bases, and 6 bases lay in between. Germline V gene lookup returns CDR1 MNHEY and CDR2 SVGEGT.

The V call is TRBV7-3, the J call TRBJ2-5; TRBD2 agrees at 8 bases. This CDR3 region has 15 residues. The germline V gene encodes CDR1 SGHTA and CDR2 FQGTGA. Trimming took 5 bases from V and 4 from J; bases not matched to a gene: 9. The CDR3 here is CASSELGLAGETQYF. CDR3 nucleotides: TGTGCCAGCAGCGAGCTCGGGCTAGCGGGAGAGACCCAGTACTTC.

The chain couples TRBV4-1 to TRBJ1-2, with a possible D match to TRBD1 (5 bases). The CDR3 consists of 15 residues. Germline CDR1 and CDR2: MGHRA and YSYEKL. Trimming removed 0 bases from V and 3 bases from J, with 11 bases in between. Written as DNA, the CDR3 is TGCGCCAGCAGCCAAGACCCGACAGCGTACTATGGCTACACCTTC. As protein: CASSQDPTAYYGYTF.

In its sample, this clone was seen a few times. The CDR3 coding sequence is TGTGCCAGCAGTTTAGGGGGAAACACCATATATTTT. It is translated as CASSLGGNTIYF. This rearrangement joins TRBV12-3 or TRBV12-4 to TRBJ1-3; D unresolved. Trimming took 1 base from V and 4 from J, leaving 2 bases between them. The CDR3 is 12 amino acids.

This CDR3 reads CASSQGLGRNNEQFF. The CDR3, as DNA: TGTGCCAGCAGCCAGGGACTAGGGAGAAACAATGAGCAGTTCTTC. The gene calls are TRBV3-1 (or the pseudogene TRBV3-2) and TRBJ2-1, with 8 bases identical to TRBD2. V lost 3 bases, J lost 5 bases, and 6 bases stayed unmatched. Germline V gives CDR1 LGHDT, CDR2 YNNKEL (reference sequence). This CDR3 is built from 15 residues.

The chain joins TRBV9 to TRBJ1-4; D not certain. The CDR3 runs 16 residues. The V gene lost 3 bases and the J gene lost 3 bases, with 15 bases spanning the gap. Looked up from germline, CDR1 is SGDLS and CDR2 is YYNGEE. The CDR3 is CASSETPGSPNEKLFF. CDR3 DNA: TGTGCCAGCAGCGAGACCCCCGGATCCCCTAATGAAAAACTGTTTTTT.

The chain recombines TRBV14 with TRBJ1-1; D is undetermined. Germline CDR1 reads SGHDN; CDR2 reads FVKESK. Trimming pared 1 base from V and 5 bases from J, leaving 17 bases between. The CDR3 has 16 amino acids. CDR3 DNA: TGTGCCAGCAGCCAAGGTTACCTCCGAGGGTTAACTGAAGCTTTCTTT. Its translation is CASSQGYLRGLTEAFF.

This clone was counted between two and nine times. V and J are TRBV6-2 or TRBV6-3 and TRBJ2-1; D is uncertain. The CDR3 is 13 residues long. Germline CDR1 MNHEY, CDR2 SVGEGT. V lost 6 bases and J lost 10, with 16 bases in between. The chain's CDR3 is CASSRTSDWEQFF. The CDR3 DNA reads TGTGCCAGCAGCCGAACCTCCGACTGGGAGCAGTTCTTC.

This clone was observed once. The V call is TRBV7-3, the J call TRBJ2-2; D might be TRBD1 (6 bases). Germline V gives CDR1 SGHTA, CDR2 FQGTGA. The CDR3 extends over 15 amino acids. The V end lost 1 base, the J end lost 4 bases, and 10 bases lay between the germline ends. The chain's CDR3 is CASSLRTAFTGELFF. DNA for the CDR3: TGTGCCAGCAGCTTAAGGACAGCATTCACCGGGGAGCTGTTTTTT. Based on the CDR3 plus reference TRBV7-3 and TRBJ2-2, the full variable domain is GAGVSQTPSNKVTEKGKYVELRCDPISGHTALYWYRQSLGQGPEFLIYFQGTGAADDSGLPNDRFFAVRPEGSVSTLKIQRTERGDSAVYLCASSLRTAFTGELFFGEGSRLTVL.

This rearrangement joins TRBV4-1 to TRBJ1-5; D call uncertain. The V end lost 0 bases, the J end lost 6 bases, and 9 bases lay between the germline ends. The germline CDR1 and CDR2 sequences are MGHRA and YSYEKL. The CDR3 sequence is 14 residues long. For the CDR3, the DNA is TGCGCCAGCAGCCAAGAAACAGAGGGTCAGCCCCAGCATTTT. Protein sequence: CASSQETEGQPQHF.

Written as DNA, the CDR3 is TGTGCCAGCAGCTTCGGAAATAGCAATCAGCCCCAGCATTTT. Translated, it gives CASSFGNSNQPQHF. The chain carries TRBV3-1 (or the pseudogene TRBV3-2) and TRBJ1-5; D remains unclear. V was trimmed by 5 bases and J by 0 bases, leaving 8 bases between them. From germline, CDR1 is LGHDT and CDR2 YNNKEL (reference sequence). CDR3 length: 14 residues.

This sequence joins TRBV7-9 and TRBJ2-1; 7 positions agree with TRBD2. Looked up from germline, CDR1 is SEHNR and CDR2 is FQNEAQ (reference sequence). After removal of 4 bases from V and 0 bases from J, the junction contained 9 bases not matched to a gene. The CDR3 extends over 17 amino acids. The CDR3, as DNA: TGTGCCAGCAGCTCCAAAAATAAGCGGGACTCCTACAATGAGCAGTTCTTC. Translation gives CASSSKNKRDSYNEQFF.

The chain combines TRBV11-1 with TRBJ2-1, with D tentatively TRBD2 (6 bases). V lost 6 bases to trimming and J lost 1 base, with 16 bases between them. In germline, CDR1 is SGHAT, CDR2 FQDESV (reference sequence). The CDR3 length is 16 residues. CDR3 region: CASSKAMAGSYNEQFF. DNA for the CDR3: TGTGCCAGCAGTAAGGCTATGGCGGGGTCCTACAATGAGCAGTTCTTC. Looking up the rest from reference TRBV11-1 and TRBJ2-1 gives the full variable domain: EAEVAQSPRYKITEKSQAVAFWCDPISGHATLYWYRQILGQGPELLVQFQDESVVDDSQLPKDRFSAERLKGVDSTLKIQPAELGDSAMYLCASSKAMAGSYNEQFFGPGTRLTVL.

This clone was counted a single time. The genes are TRBV3-1 (or the pseudogene TRBV3-2) and TRBJ2-7; the D is unclear. With 1 base removed from V and 4 bases from J, the gap between germline ends came to 2 bases. CDR1 LGHDT and CDR2 YNNKEL come from the germline V gene (reference sequence). This CDR3 comprises 11 residues. In nucleotides, the CDR3 is TGTGCCAGCAGCCAAGTGTACGAGCAGTACTTC. Its protein is CASSQVYEQYF.

The CDR3 region has the DNA TGCGCCAGCAGCCCGGACGGGGCCTACGAGCAGTACTTC. Translation gives CASSPDGAYEQYF. The chain recombines TRBV5-1 with TRBJ2-7, with a weak D call TRBD2 (5 bases). CDR1 is SGHRS and CDR2 is YFSETQ in the germline V gene. The CDR3 loop spans 13 amino acids. V lost 4 bases and J lost 2, with 10 bases in between.

The V gene is TRBV5-1, the J gene TRBJ1-3; D perhaps matches TRBD1 (5 bases). V lost 6 bases and J 2 bases, leaving 9 bases between the germline ends. The CDR3 extends over 13 amino acids. Germline V gene data show CDR1 as SGHRS and CDR2 as YFSETQ. In DNA form, the CDR3 reads TGCGCCAGCAATTCGGGGCCTGGAAACACCATATATTTT. This sequence encodes CASNSGPGNTIYF.

This chain links TRBV11-2 with TRBJ2-3; D is possibly TRBD1 (5 bases). CDR1 is SGHAT and CDR2 is FQNNGV in the germline V gene. This CDR3 is built from 16 residues. V lost 4 bases to trimming and J lost 1 base, with 15 bases between them. CDR3 sequence reads: CASSSLLRAGTDTQYF. CDR3 DNA sequence: TGTGCCAGCAGCTCGTTGCTCAGGGCGGGCACAGATACGCAGTATTTT.